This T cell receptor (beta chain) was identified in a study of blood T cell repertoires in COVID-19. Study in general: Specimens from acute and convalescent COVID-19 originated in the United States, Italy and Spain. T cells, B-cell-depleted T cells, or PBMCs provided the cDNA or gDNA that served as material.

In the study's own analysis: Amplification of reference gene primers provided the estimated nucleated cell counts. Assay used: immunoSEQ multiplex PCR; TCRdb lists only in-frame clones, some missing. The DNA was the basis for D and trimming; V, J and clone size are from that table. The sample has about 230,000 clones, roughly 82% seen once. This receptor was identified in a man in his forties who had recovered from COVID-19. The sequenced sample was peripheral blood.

The CDR3 region has the DNA TGTGCCAGCAGATCAGACCAGGGGGCTAATGAAAAACTGTTTTTT. This encodes CASRSDQGANEKLFF. The chain uses TRBV13 and TRBJ1-4; 7 bases line up with TRBD1. V was pared by 6 bases and J by 3 bases, with 7 bases of the junction left unmatched. Per germline, CDR1 PRHDT and CDR2 FYEKMQ (reference sequence). The CDR3 has 15 residues.